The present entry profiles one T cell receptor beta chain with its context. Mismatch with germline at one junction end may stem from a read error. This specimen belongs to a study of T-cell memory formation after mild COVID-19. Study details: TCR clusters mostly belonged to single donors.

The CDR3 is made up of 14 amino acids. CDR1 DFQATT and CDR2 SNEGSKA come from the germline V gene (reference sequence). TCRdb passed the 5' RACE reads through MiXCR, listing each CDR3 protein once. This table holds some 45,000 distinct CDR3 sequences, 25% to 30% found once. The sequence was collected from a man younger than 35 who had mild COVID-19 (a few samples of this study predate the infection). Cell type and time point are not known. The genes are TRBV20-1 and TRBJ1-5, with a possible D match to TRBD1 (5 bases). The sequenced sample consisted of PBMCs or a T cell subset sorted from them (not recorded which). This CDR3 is CSVERAQGYQPQHF. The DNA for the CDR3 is TGTAGTGTTGAGAGGGCCCAGGGTTACCAGCCCCAGCATTTT.